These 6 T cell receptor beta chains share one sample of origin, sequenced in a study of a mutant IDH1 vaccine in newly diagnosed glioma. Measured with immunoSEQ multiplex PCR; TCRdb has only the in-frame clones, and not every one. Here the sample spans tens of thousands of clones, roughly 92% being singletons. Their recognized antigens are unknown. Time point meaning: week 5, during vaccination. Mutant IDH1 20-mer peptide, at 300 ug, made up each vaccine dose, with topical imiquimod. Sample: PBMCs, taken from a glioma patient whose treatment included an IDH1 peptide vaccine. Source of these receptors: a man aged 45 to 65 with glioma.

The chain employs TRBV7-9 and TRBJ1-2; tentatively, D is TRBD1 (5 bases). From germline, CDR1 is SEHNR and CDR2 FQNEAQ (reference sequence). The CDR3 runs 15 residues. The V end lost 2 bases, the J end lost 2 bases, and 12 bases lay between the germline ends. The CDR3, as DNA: TGTGCCAGCAGCTTAAGTACAGGAGCAAACTATGGCTACACCTTC. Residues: CASSLSTGANYGYTF. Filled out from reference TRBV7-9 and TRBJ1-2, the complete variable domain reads DTGVSQNPRHKITKRGQNVTFRCDPISEHNRLYWYRQTLGQGPEFLTYFQNEAQLEKSRLLSDRFSAERPKGSFSTLEIQRTEQGDSAMYLCASSLSTGANYGYTFGSGTRLTVV.

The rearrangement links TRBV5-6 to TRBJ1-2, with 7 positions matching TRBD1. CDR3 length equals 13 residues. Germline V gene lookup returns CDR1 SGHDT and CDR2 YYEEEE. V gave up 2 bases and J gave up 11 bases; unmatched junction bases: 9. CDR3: CASSFPGQFRYTF. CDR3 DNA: TGTGCCAGCAGCTTTCCGGGACAGTTTAGATACACCTTC.

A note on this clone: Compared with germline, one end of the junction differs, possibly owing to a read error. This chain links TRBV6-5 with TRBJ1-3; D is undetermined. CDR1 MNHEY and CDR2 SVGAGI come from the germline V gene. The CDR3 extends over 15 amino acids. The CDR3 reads CASSYSPGSANTIYF. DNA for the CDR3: TGTGCCAGCAGTTACTCCCCCGGGTCTGCAAACACCATATATTTT.

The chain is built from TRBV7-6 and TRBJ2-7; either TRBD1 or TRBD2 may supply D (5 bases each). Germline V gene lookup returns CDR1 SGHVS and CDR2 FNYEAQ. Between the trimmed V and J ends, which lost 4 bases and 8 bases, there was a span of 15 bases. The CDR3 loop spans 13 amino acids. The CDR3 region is CASSSDLQGKQYF. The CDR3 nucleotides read TGTGCCAGCAGCTCGGACTTGCAGGGAAAGCAGTACTTC.

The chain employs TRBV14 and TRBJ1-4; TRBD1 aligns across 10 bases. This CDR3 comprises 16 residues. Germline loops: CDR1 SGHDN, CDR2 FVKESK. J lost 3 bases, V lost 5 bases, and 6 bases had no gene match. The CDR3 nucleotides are TGTGCCAGCAGCATGCATGGGACAGGGGCTAATGAAAAACTGTTTTTT. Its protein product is CASSMHGTGANEKLFF. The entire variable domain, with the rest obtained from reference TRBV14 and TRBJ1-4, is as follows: EAGVTQFPSHSVIEKGQTVTLRCDPISGHDNLYWYRRVMGKEIKFLLHFVKESKQDESGMPNNRFLAERTGGTYSTLKVQPAELEDSGVYFCASSMHGTGANEKLFFGSGTQLSVL.

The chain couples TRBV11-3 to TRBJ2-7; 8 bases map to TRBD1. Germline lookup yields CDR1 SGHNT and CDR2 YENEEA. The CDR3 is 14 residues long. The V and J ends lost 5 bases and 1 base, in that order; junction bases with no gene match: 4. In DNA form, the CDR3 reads TGTGCCAGCAGCACCGGGACAGGATCCTACGAGCAGTACTTC. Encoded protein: CASSTGTGSYEQYF.